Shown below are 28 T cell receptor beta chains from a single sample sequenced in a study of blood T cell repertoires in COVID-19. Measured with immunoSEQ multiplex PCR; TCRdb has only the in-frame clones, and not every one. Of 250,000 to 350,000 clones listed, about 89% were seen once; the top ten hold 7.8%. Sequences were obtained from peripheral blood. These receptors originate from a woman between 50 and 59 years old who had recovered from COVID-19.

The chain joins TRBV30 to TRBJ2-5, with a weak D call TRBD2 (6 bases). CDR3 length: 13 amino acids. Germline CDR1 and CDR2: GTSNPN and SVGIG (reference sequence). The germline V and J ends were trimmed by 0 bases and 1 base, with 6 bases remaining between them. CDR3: CAWSVGGQETQYF. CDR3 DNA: TGTGCCTGGAGTGTCGGGGGCCAAGAGACCCAGTACTTC.

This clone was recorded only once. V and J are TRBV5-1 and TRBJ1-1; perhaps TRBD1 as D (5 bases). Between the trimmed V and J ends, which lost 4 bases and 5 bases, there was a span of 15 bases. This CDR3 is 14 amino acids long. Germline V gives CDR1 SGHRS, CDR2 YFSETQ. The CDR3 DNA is TGCGCCAGCAGCCTCTGGGGGGTTGAGACTGAAGCTTTCTTT. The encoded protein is CASSLWGVETEAFF.

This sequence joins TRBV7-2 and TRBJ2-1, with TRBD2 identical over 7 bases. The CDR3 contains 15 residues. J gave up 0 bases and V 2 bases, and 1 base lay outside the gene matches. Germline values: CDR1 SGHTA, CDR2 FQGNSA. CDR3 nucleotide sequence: TGTGCCAGCAGCTTACTAGCGGACTCCTACAATGAGCAGTTCTTC. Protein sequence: CASSLLADSYNEQFF.

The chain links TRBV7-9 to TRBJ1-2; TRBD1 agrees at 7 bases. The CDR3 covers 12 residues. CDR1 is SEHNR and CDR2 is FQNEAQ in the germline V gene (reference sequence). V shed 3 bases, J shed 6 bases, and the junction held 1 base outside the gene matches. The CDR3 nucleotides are TGTGCCAGCAGCTTGACAGGGAATGGCTACACCTTC. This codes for CASSLTGNGYTF.

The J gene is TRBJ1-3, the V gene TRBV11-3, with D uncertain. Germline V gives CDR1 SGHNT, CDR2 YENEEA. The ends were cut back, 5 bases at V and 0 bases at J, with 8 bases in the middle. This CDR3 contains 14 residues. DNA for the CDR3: TGTGCCAGCAGCCCCGGGGTCTCTGGAAACACCATATATTTT. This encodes CASSPGVSGNTIYF.

CDR3 protein: CASSPEIGEQFF. The CDR3 DNA follows: TGTGCCAGCAGCCCTGAAATCGGGGAGCAGTTCTTC. The chain uses TRBV7-9 and TRBJ2-1, with D uncertain. CDR1 and CDR2 from the germline V gene are SEHNR and FQNEAQ (reference sequence). Trimming took 5 bases from V and 10 from J, leaving 12 bases between them. This CDR3 is 12 amino acids long.

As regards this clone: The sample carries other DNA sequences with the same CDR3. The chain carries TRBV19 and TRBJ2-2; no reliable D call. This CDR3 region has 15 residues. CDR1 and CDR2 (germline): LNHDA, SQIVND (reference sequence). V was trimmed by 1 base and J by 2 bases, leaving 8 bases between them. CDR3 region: CASSIGQANTGELFF. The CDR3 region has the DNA TGTGCCAGTAGTATAGGTCAGGCCAACACCGGGGAGCTGTTTTTT.

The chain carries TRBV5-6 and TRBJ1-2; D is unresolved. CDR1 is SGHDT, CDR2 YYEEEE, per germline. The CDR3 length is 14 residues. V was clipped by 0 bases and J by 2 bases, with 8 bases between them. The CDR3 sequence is CASSLEQSNYGYTF. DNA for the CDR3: TGTGCCAGCAGCTTGGAGCAATCCAACTATGGCTACACCTTC.

CDR3 DNA: TGTGCCAGTAGTCCCGGCGGCGGGCGCACCTATGGCTACACCTTC. Amino acids: CASSPGGGRTYGYTF. The V and J genes are TRBV19 and TRBJ1-2; D remains ambiguous. Germline values: CDR1 LNHDA, CDR2 SQIVND (reference sequence). The CDR3 runs to 15 residues. The V and J ends lost 5 bases and 4 bases respectively, with 17 bases between them.

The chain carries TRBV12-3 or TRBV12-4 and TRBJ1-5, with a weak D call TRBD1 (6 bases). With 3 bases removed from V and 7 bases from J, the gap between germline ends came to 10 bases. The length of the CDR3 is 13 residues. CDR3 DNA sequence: TGTGCCAGCAGTTTGGACCAGGGGCAGCCCCAGCATTTT. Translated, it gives CASSLDQGQPQHF.

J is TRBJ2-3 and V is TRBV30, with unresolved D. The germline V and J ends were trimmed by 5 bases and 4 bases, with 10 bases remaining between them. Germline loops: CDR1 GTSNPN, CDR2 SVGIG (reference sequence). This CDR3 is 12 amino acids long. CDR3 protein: CAWGQVADTQYF. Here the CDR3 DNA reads TGTGCCTGGGGCCAGGTCGCAGATACGCAGTATTTT.

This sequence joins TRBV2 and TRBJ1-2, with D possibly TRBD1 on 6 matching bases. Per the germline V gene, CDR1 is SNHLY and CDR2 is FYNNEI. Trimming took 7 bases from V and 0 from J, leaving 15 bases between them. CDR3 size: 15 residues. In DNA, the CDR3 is TGTGCCAGCATTGGACAGCCATTAGCTAACTATGGCTACACCTTC. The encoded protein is CASIGQPLANYGYTF. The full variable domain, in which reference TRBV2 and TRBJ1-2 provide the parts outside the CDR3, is EPEVTQTPSHQVTQMGQEVILRCVPISNHLYFYWYRQILGQKVEFLVSFYNNEISEKSEIFDDQFSVERPDGSNFTLKIRSTKLEDSAMYFCASIGQPLANYGYTFGSGTRLTVV.

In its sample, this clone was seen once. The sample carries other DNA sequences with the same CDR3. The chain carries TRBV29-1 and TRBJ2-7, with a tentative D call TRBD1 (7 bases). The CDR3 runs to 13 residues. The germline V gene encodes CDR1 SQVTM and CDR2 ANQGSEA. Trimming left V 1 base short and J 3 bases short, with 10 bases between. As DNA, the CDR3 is TGCAGCGTTGAAGGGCAGGGGGGCTACGAGCAGTACTTC. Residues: CSVEGQGGYEQYF.

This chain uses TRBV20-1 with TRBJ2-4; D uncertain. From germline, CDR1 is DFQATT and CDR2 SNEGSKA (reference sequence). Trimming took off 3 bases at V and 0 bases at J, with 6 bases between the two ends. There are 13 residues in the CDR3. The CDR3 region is CSASPVAKNIQYF. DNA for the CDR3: TGCAGTGCTAGTCCCGTAGCCAAAAACATTCAGTACTTC.

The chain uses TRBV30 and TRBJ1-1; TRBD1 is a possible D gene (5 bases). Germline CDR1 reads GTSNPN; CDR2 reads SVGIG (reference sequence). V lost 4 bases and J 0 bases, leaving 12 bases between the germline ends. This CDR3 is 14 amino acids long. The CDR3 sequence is CAWTRQTMNTEAFF. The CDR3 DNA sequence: TGTGCCTGGACCCGACAGACCATGAACACTGAAGCTTTCTTT. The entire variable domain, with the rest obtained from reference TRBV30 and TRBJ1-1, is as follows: SQTIHQWPATLVQPVGSPLSLECTVEGTSNPNLYWYRQAAGRGLQLLFYSVGIGQISSEVPQNLSASRPQDRQFILSSKKLLLSDSGFYLCAWTRQTMNTEAFFGQGTRLTVV.

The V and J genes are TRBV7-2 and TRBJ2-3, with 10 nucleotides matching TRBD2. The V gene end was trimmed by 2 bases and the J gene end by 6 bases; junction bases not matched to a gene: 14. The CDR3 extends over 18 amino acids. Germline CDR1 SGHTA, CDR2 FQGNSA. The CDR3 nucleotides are TGTGCCAGCAGCTTAAAACTTGGGGCTAGCGGGAGTGGTGATACGCAGTATTTT. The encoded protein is CASSLKLGASGSGDTQYF.

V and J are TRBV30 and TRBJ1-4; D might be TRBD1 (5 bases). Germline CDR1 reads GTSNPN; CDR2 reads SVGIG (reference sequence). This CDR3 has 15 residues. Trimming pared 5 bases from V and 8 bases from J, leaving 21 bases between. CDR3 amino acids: CAWGGLMESGEKLFF. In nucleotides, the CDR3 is TGTGCCTGGGGGGGTTTAATGGAGTCGGGAGAAAAACTGTTTTTT.

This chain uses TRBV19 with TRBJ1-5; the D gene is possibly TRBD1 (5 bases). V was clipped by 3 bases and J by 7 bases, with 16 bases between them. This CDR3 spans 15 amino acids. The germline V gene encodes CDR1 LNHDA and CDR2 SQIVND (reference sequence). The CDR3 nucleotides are TGTGCCAGTAGTATTCTTTTCAGGGATGGGCAGCCCCAGCATTTT. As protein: CASSILFRDGQPQHF.

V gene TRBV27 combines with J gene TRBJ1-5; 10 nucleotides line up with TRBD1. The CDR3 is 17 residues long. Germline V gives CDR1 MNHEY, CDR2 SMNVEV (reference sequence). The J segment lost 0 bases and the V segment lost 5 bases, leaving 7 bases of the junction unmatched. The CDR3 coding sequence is TGTGCCAGCAGTACGCGCCGGGACAGGGGTAGCAATCAGCCCCAGCATTTT. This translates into CASSTRRDRGSNQPQHF.

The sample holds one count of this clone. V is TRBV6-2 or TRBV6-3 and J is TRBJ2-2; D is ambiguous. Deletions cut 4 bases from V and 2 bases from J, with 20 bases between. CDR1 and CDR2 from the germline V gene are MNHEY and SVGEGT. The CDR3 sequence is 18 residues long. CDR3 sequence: CASSFSTRKQVNTGELFF. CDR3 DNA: TGTGCCAGCAGTTTTTCGACACGAAAGCAGGTTAACACCGGGGAGCTGTTTTTT.

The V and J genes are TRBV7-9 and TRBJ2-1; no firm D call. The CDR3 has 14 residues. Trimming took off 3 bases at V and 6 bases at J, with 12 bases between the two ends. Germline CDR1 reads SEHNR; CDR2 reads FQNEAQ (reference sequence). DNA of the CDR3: TGTGCCAGCAGCTTTTCGGTTCTATCCAATGAGCAGTTCTTC. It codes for CASSFSVLSNEQFF. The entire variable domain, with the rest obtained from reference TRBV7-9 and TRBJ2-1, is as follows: DTGVSQNPRHKITKRGQNVTFRCDPISEHNRLYWYRQTLGQGPEFLTYFQNEAQLEKSRLLSDRFSAERPKGSFSTLEIQRTEQGDSAMYLCASSFSVLSNEQFFGPGTRLTVL.

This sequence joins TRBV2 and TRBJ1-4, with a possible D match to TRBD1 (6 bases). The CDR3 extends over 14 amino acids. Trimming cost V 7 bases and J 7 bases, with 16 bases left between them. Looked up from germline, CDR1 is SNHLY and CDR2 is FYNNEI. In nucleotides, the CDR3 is TGTGCCAGCACTAAGACAGGAGGAGGTGAAAAACTGTTTTTT. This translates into CASTKTGGGEKLFF.

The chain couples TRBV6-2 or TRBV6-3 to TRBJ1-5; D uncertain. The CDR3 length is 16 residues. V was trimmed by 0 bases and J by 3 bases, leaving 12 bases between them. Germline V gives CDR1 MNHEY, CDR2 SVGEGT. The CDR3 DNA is TGTGCCAGCAGTTACTCTAGAGGTCCTCCCAATCAGCCCCAGCATTTT. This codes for CASSYSRGPPNQPQHF.

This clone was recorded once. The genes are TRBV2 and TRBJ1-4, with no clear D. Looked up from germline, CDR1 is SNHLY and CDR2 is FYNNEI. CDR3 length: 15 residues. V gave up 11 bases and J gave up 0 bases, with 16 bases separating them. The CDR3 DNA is TGTGCCGCCTATCCCCGAGACACAACTAATGAAAAACTGTTTTTT. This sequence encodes CAAYPRDTTNEKLFF.

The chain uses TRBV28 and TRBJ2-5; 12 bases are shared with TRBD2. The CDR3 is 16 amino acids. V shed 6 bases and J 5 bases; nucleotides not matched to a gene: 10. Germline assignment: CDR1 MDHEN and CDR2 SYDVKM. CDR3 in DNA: TGTGCCAGCAGAAACGGACTAGCGGGGACGTCCGAGACCCAGTACTTC. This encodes CASRNGLAGTSETQYF.

CDR3 coding DNA: TGTGCCAGCAGCTTATTTTCGAACTATGGCTACACCTTC. This gives the protein CASSLFSNYGYTF. V usage is TRBV7-2 and J usage is TRBJ1-2, with unresolved D. Germline loops: CDR1 SGHTA, CDR2 FQGNSA. The CDR3 runs 13 residues. The V and J ends lost 2 bases and 2 bases respectively, with 6 bases between them.

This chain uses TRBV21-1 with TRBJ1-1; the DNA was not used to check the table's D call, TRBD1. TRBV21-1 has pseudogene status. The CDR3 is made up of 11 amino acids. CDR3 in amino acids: CARGVNTEAFF. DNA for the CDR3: TGTGCCAGAGGGGTGAACACTGAAGCTTTCTTT.

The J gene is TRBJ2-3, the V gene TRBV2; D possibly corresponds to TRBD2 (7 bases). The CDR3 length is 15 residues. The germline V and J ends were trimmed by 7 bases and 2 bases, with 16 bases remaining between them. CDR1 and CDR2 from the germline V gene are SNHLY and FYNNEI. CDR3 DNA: TGTGCCAGCACCATGGGGAGGGGGACCACAGATACGCAGTATTTT. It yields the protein CASTMGRGTTDTQYF.